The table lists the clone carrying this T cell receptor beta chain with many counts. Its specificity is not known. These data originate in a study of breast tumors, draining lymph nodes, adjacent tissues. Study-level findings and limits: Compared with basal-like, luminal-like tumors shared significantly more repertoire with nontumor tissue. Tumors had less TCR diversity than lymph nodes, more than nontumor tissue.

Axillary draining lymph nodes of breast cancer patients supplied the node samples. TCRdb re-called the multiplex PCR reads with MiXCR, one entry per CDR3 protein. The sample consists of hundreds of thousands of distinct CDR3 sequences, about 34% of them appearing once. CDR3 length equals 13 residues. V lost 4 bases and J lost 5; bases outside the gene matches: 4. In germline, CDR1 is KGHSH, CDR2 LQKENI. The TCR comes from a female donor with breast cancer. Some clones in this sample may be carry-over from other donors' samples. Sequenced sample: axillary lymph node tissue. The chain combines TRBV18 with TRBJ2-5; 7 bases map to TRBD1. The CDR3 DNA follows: TGTGCCAGCTCACTCCGGGACAGTGAGACCCAGTACTTC. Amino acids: CASSLRDSETQYF.